A selection of T cell receptor beta chains follows, all from one sample in a study of cytomegalovirus exposure and HLA in healthy donors. TCRdb's table, derived via immunoSEQ multiplex PCR, lists solely in-frame clones and lacks some. The repertoire holds 250,000 to 300,000 clones, around 89% seen once, with 0.35% to 0.4% in the top ten. The specimen was PBMCs. The origin of the receptors is a woman aged 18 to 35 in good health and CMV-seronegative. Both conserved end residues are part of each CDR3. Each record gives: CDR3 protein, CDR3 DNA, clone size, V gene, J gene, CDR3 length, D gene. The D gene is left open where the match is weak. Only part of the rows carry a size: once, few, many, or a class if the clone is expanded.

CDR3 protein: CASSEAGGSQPQHF
CDR3 DNA: TGTGCCAGCAGTGAAGCGGGGGGTTCTCAGCCCCAGCATTTT
clone size: NA
V gene: TRBV6-1
J gene: TRBJ1-5
CDR3 length: 14
D gene: NA

CDR3 protein: CASSPRVSTDTQYF
CDR3 DNA: TGTGCCAGCAGCCCCAGGGTTAGCACAGATACGCAGTATTTT
clone size: NA
V gene: TRBV5-4
J gene: TRBJ2-3
CDR3 length: 14
D gene: NA

CDR3 protein: CASSRGQGVDTQYF
CDR3 DNA: TGTGCCAGTAGTAGGGGGCAGGGAGTGGATACGCAGTATTTT
clone size: NA
V gene: TRBV19
J gene: TRBJ2-3
CDR3 length: 14
D gene: NA

CDR3 protein: CASSNTGTEQYF
CDR3 DNA: TGTGCCAGCAGTAACACAGGGACCGAGCAGTACTTC
clone size: few
V gene: TRBV27
J gene: TRBJ2-7
CDR3 length: 12
D gene: NA

CDR3 protein: CASSSVHKTGQPQHF
CDR3 DNA: TGTGCCAGCAGTTCAGTACACAAAACAGGACAGCCCCAGCATTTT
clone size: NA
V gene: TRBV28
J gene: TRBJ1-5
CDR3 length: 15
D gene: NA

CDR3 protein: CASSQDPRLDSVDNEQFF
CDR3 DNA: TGCGCCAGCAGCCAAGATCCTAGGTTGGACAGCGTCGACAATGAGCAGTTCTTC
clone size: NA
V gene: TRBV4-1
J gene: TRBJ2-1
CDR3 length: 18
D gene: NA

CDR3 protein: CASSLPLAGGRDTQYF
CDR3 DNA: TGTGCCAGCAGCCTCCCGCTAGCGGGGGGGCGGGATACGCAGTATTTT
clone size: NA
V gene: TRBV9
J gene: TRBJ2-3
CDR3 length: 16
D gene: TRBD2

CDR3 protein: CASSNPTLQGVVYGYTF
CDR3 DNA: TGTGCCAGCAGTAACCCCACCTTACAGGGGGTCGTCTATGGCTACACCTTC
clone size: NA
V gene: TRBV28
J gene: TRBJ1-2
CDR3 length: 17
D gene: TRBD1

CDR3 protein: CASSRGQGGYNSPLHF
CDR3 DNA: TGTGCCAGCAGCCGGGGACAGGGCGGATATAATTCACCCCTCCACTTT
clone size: NA
V gene: TRBV5-4
J gene: TRBJ1-6
CDR3 length: 16
D gene: TRBD1

CDR3 protein: CASSIDPGQPSSYNEQFF
CDR3 DNA: TGTGCCAGTAGTATAGATCCCGGACAGCCGAGCTCCTACAATGAGCAGTTCTTC
clone size: NA
V gene: TRBV19
J gene: TRBJ2-1
CDR3 length: 18
D gene: NA

CDR3 protein: CASSYSTDTQYF
CDR3 DNA: TGCGCCAGCAGCTACAGTACAGATACGCAGTATTTT
clone size: NA
V gene: TRBV4-1
J gene: TRBJ2-3
CDR3 length: 12
D gene: NA

CDR3 protein: CASSHRDEGEGQPQHF
CDR3 DNA: TGTGCCAGCAGCCACCGGGACGAGGGGGAAGGGCAGCCCCAGCATTTT
clone size: few
V gene: TRBV7-9
J gene: TRBJ1-5
CDR3 length: 16
D gene: NA

CDR3 protein: CASTPRGQGDQPQHF
CDR3 DNA: TGTGCCAGCACTCCAAGGGGGCAAGGTGATCAGCCCCAGCATTTT
clone size: NA
V gene: TRBV6-1
J gene: TRBJ1-5
CDR3 length: 15
D gene: TRBD1

CDR3 protein: CASSSEVGWSGRRRANYGYTF
CDR3 DNA: TGCGCCAGCAGCTCGGAGGTTGGGTGGTCGGGTCGACGACGAGCTAACTATGGCTACACCTTC
clone size: NA
V gene: TRBV5-1
J gene: TRBJ1-2
CDR3 length: 21
D gene: NA

CDR3 protein: CASSPNLVSGGYEDTQYF
CDR3 DNA: TGTGCCAGCAGTCCCAACCTGGTTAGCGGGGGGTATGAAGATACGCAGTATTTT
clone size: NA
V gene: TRBV27
J gene: TRBJ2-3
CDR3 length: 18
D gene: TRBD2

CDR3 protein: CASSSTGGRETQYF
CDR3 DNA: TGTGCCAGCAGTTCCACAGGGGGTAGAGAGACCCAGTACTTC
clone size: NA
V gene: TRBV6-5
J gene: TRBJ2-5
CDR3 length: 14
D gene: TRBD1

CDR3 protein: CASSRGLAEYTDTQYF
CDR3 DNA: TGCGCCAGCAGCAGGGGACTAGCGGAATACACAGATACGCAGTATTTT
clone size: NA
V gene: TRBV5-1
J gene: TRBJ2-3
CDR3 length: 16
D gene: TRBD2

CDR3 protein: CASARGGYEQYF
CDR3 DNA: TGTGCCAGCGCCCGTGGAGGGTACGAGCAGTACTTC
clone size: NA
V gene: TRBV25-1
J gene: TRBJ2-7
CDR3 length: 12
D gene: NA

CDR3 protein: CASSLRAFEQYF
CDR3 DNA: TGTGCCAGCAGCTTACGAGCATTCGAGCAGTACTTC
clone size: NA
V gene: TRBV7-9
J gene: TRBJ2-7
CDR3 length: 12
D gene: NA

CDR3 protein: CASSLAGLEQETQYF
CDR3 DNA: TGTGCCAGCAGCTTAGCGGGACTAGAACAAGAGACCCAGTACTTC
clone size: NA
V gene: TRBV5-4
J gene: TRBJ2-5
CDR3 length: 15
D gene: TRBD2

CDR3 protein: CASTDSQTNYGYTF
CDR3 DNA: TGTGCCAGCACGGACAGCCAAACTAACTATGGCTACACCTTC
clone size: NA
V gene: TRBV18
J gene: TRBJ1-2
CDR3 length: 14
D gene: NA

CDR3 protein: CASSPRTVQPTDTQYF
CDR3 DNA: TGTGCCAGCAGCCCGCGGACTGTTCAGCCCACGGATACGCAGTATTTT
clone size: NA
V gene: TRBV7-6
J gene: TRBJ2-3
CDR3 length: 16
D gene: NA

CDR3 protein: CASSLGFFWGLAGGTRATYEQYF
CDR3 DNA: TGTGCCAGCAGTTTGGGATTCTTCTGGGGGCTAGCGGGGGGAACTAGAGCCACCTACGAGCAGTACTTC
clone size: NA
V gene: TRBV28
J gene: TRBJ2-7
CDR3 length: 23
D gene: TRBD2

CDR3 protein: CASSRTGRYGYTF
CDR3 DNA: TGCGCCAGCAGTCGGACAGGGAGGTATGGCTACACCTTC
clone size: NA
V gene: TRBV4-1
J gene: TRBJ1-2
CDR3 length: 13
D gene: TRBD1

CDR3 protein: CASSSSGTGGRETQYF
CDR3 DNA: TGTGCCAGCTCCTCCTCCGGGACAGGGGGCAGAGAGACCCAGTACTTC
clone size: NA
V gene: TRBV28
J gene: TRBJ2-5
CDR3 length: 16
D gene: TRBD1

CDR3 protein: CASSIQGSNYGYTF
CDR3 DNA: TGTGCCAGCAGCATACAGGGCTCGAACTATGGCTACACCTTC
clone size: NA
V gene: TRBV5-4
J gene: TRBJ1-2
CDR3 length: 14
D gene: NA

CDR3 protein: CASSTWTGGDTEAFF
CDR3 DNA: TGTGCCAGCAGCACGTGGACAGGGGGCGACACTGAAGCTTTCTTT
clone size: NA
V gene: TRBV28
J gene: TRBJ1-1
CDR3 length: 15
D gene: TRBD1

CDR3 protein: CASTAGGGYTF
CDR3 DNA: TGTGCCAGCACGGCAGGGGGTGGCTACACCTTC
clone size: NA
V gene: TRBV28
J gene: TRBJ1-2
CDR3 length: 11
D gene: TRBD1

CDR3 protein: CSVLSDRGRSYEQYF
CDR3 DNA: TGCAGCGTACTCTCCGACAGGGGCCGGTCCTACGAGCAGTACTTC
clone size: NA
V gene: TRBV29-1
J gene: TRBJ2-7
CDR3 length: 15
D gene: TRBD1

CDR3 protein: CASRTTARGTYNEQFF
CDR3 DNA: TGTGCCAGCAGAACGACAGCCAGGGGTACCTACAATGAGCAGTTCTTC
clone size: NA
V gene: TRBV27
J gene: TRBJ2-1
CDR3 length: 16
D gene: NA

CDR3 protein: CASRYTDTQYF
CDR3 DNA: TGTGCCAGCAGATACACAGATACGCAGTATTTT
clone size: NA
V gene: TRBV28
J gene: TRBJ2-3
CDR3 length: 11
D gene: NA

CDR3 protein: CASSDLQGLNNSPLHF
CDR3 DNA: TGTGCCAGCAGTGATCTACAGGGGTTGAATAATTCACCCCTCCACTTT
clone size: NA
V gene: TRBV25-1
J gene: TRBJ1-6
CDR3 length: 16
D gene: TRBD1

CDR3 protein: CASRTGQGGGYTF
CDR3 DNA: TGTGCCAGCAGAACGGGACAGGGGGGAGGCTACACCTTC
clone size: NA
V gene: TRBV28
J gene: TRBJ1-2
CDR3 length: 13
D gene: TRBD1

CDR3 protein: CASSEGAGGQPQHF
CDR3 DNA: TGCGCCAGCAGTGAGGGGGCAGGGGGTCAGCCCCAGCATTTT
clone size: NA
V gene: TRBV10-1
J gene: TRBJ1-5
CDR3 length: 14
D gene: TRBD1

CDR3 protein: CASSLGLSPPEQYF
CDR3 DNA: TGTGCCAGCAGCTTGGGACTTAGCCCTCCCGAGCAGTACTTC
clone size: NA
V gene: TRBV7-9
J gene: TRBJ2-7
CDR3 length: 14
D gene: NA

CDR3 protein: CASSLVGGGATQYF
CDR3 DNA: TGTGCCAGCAGCTTAGTTGGCGGGGGGGCCACACAGTACTTC
clone size: NA
V gene: TRBV7-9
J gene: TRBJ2-5
CDR3 length: 14
D gene: TRBD2

CDR3 protein: CASSNVLASSYNEQFF
CDR3 DNA: TGTGCCAGCAGTAACGTCCTTGCGAGCTCCTACAATGAGCAGTTCTTC
clone size: NA
V gene: TRBV28
J gene: TRBJ2-1
CDR3 length: 16
D gene: NA

CDR3 protein: CASSLGYRGPGSPLHF
CDR3 DNA: TGCGCCAGCAGCCTAGGCTACAGGGGGCCAGGGTCACCCCTCCACTTT
clone size: NA
V gene: TRBV4-1
J gene: TRBJ1-6
CDR3 length: 16
D gene: TRBD1

CDR3 protein: CASSPRMTAGNTIYF
CDR3 DNA: TGTGCCAGCAGCCCCAGGATGACAGCTGGAAACACCATATATTTT
clone size: NA
V gene: TRBV7-8
J gene: TRBJ1-3
CDR3 length: 15
D gene: NA

CDR3 protein: CASSPSSGVSSYNEQFF
CDR3 DNA: TGCGCCAGCAGCCCCTCTAGCGGGGTAAGCTCCTACAATGAGCAGTTCTTC
clone size: NA
V gene: TRBV5-1
J gene: TRBJ2-1
CDR3 length: 17
D gene: TRBD2

CDR3 protein: CASSTGLFLAQETQYF
CDR3 DNA: TGTGCCAGCAGTACGGGACTTTTCTTAGCTCAAGAGACCCAGTACTTC
clone size: NA
V gene: TRBV27
J gene: TRBJ2-5
CDR3 length: 16
D gene: NA

CDR3 protein: CASSLRQDYGYTF
CDR3 DNA: TGTGCCAGCAGTTTGCGTCAGGACTATGGCTACACCTTC
clone size: NA
V gene: TRBV28
J gene: TRBJ1-2
CDR3 length: 13
D gene: NA

CDR3 protein: CASSLEQLYGYTF
CDR3 DNA: TGTGCCAGCAGTTTAGAACAGCTCTATGGCTACACCTTC
clone size: NA
V gene: TRBV28
J gene: TRBJ1-2
CDR3 length: 13
D gene: NA

CDR3 protein: CASSLEGTGVGYTF
CDR3 DNA: TGCGCCAGCAGCTTGGAAGGGACAGGGGTTGGCTACACCTTC
clone size: NA
V gene: TRBV5-1
J gene: TRBJ1-2
CDR3 length: 14
D gene: TRBD1

CDR3 protein: CASSLVRSSYNSPLHF
CDR3 DNA: TGTGCCAGCAGCTTGGTCCGCAGCTCCTATAATTCACCCCTCCACTTT
clone size: NA
V gene: TRBV5-4
J gene: TRBJ1-6
CDR3 length: 16
D gene: NA

CDR3 protein: CASSYYPLTGGTEAFF
CDR3 DNA: TGCGCCAGCAGCTATTATCCCCTGACAGGGGGCACTGAAGCTTTCTTT
clone size: NA
V gene: TRBV5-1
J gene: TRBJ1-1
CDR3 length: 16
D gene: TRBD1

CDR3 protein: CASSGGGVGANYGYTF
CDR3 DNA: TGTGCCAGCAGTGGAGGAGGGGTGGGAGCTAACTATGGCTACACCTTC
clone size: NA
V gene: TRBV6-1
J gene: TRBJ1-2
CDR3 length: 16
D gene: NA

CDR3 protein: CASSLDGGALYEQYF
CDR3 DNA: TGTGCCAGCAGCTTAGATGGGGGGGCCCTCTACGAGCAGTACTTC
clone size: NA
V gene: TRBV11-2
J gene: TRBJ2-7
CDR3 length: 15
D gene: NA

CDR3 protein: CASSQGGQGAYNEQFF
CDR3 DNA: TGCGCCAGCAGCCAAGGTGGACAGGGGGCCTACAATGAGCAGTTCTTC
clone size: NA
V gene: TRBV4-1
J gene: TRBJ2-1
CDR3 length: 16
D gene: TRBD1

CDR3 protein: CASTLLGNSQETQYF
CDR3 DNA: TGTGCCAGCACCCTTCTTGGAAACAGCCAAGAGACCCAGTACTTC
clone size: once
V gene: TRBV6-1
J gene: TRBJ2-5
CDR3 length: 15
D gene: NA

CDR3 protein: CASSQDLQDQETQYF
CDR3 DNA: TGCGCCAGCAGCCAAGATCTCCAGGATCAAGAGACCCAGTACTTC
clone size: NA
V gene: TRBV4-1
J gene: TRBJ2-5
CDR3 length: 15
D gene: NA

CDR3 protein: CASSPGQTSTDTQYF
CDR3 DNA: TGTGCCAGCAGCCCGGGACAGACTAGCACAGATACGCAGTATTTT
clone size: NA
V gene: TRBV5-4
J gene: TRBJ2-3
CDR3 length: 15
D gene: TRBD1

CDR3 protein: CASSQQGAAYGYTF
CDR3 DNA: TGTGCCAGCAGTCAGCAGGGGGCGGCCTATGGCTACACCTTC
clone size: NA
V gene: TRBV27
J gene: TRBJ1-2
CDR3 length: 14
D gene: TRBD1

CDR3 protein: CASSYRDRASGDTQYF
CDR3 DNA: TGTGCCAGCAGTTACCGGGACAGGGCGTCCGGAGATACGCAGTATTTT
clone size: NA
V gene: TRBV28
J gene: TRBJ2-3
CDR3 length: 16
D gene: TRBD1

CDR3 protein: CAISDSVVQQGASYEQYF
CDR3 DNA: TGTGCCATCAGTGATTCGGTGGTCCAACAGGGGGCATCCTACGAGCAGTACTTC
clone size: NA
V gene: TRBV10-3
J gene: TRBJ2-7
CDR3 length: 18
D gene: TRBD1

CDR3 protein: CASSLGYRGNTIYF
CDR3 DNA: TGTGCCAGCAGCTTAGGGTACAGAGGAAACACCATATATTTT
clone size: NA
V gene: TRBV13
J gene: TRBJ1-3
CDR3 length: 14
D gene: NA

CDR3 protein: CASSYSAPRGTYEQYF
CDR3 DNA: TGTGCCAGCAGTTACTCGGCACCCAGGGGTACCTACGAGCAGTACTTC
clone size: NA
V gene: TRBV6-5
J gene: TRBJ2-7
CDR3 length: 16
D gene: NA

CDR3 protein: CASSLSGNNNSPLHF
CDR3 DNA: TGTGCCAGCAGCTTATCAGGGAATAATAATTCACCCCTCCACTTT
clone size: NA
V gene: TRBV7-2
J gene: TRBJ1-6
CDR3 length: 15
D gene: NA

CDR3 protein: CSAQDSSYNEQFF
CDR3 DNA: TGCAGCGCCCAGGATAGCTCCTACAATGAGCAGTTCTTC
clone size: NA
V gene: TRBV29-1
J gene: TRBJ2-1
CDR3 length: 13
D gene: NA

CDR3 protein: CAISSGQPNSPLHF
CDR3 DNA: TGTGCCATCAGTTCGGGACAGCCTAATTCACCCCTCCACTTT
clone size: NA
V gene: TRBV10-3
J gene: TRBJ1-6
CDR3 length: 14
D gene: TRBD1